This T cell receptor (beta chain) was captured by sequencing in a study of T cell repertoires in cytomegalovirus infection. Across the study: Public TCR beta signatures were indicative of both CMV infection and a matching HLA type.

Concerning this clonotype: What it recognizes is unknown.

CDR1 and CDR2 from the germline V gene are SNHLY and FYNNEI. V lost 2 bases and J lost 7, with 2 bases in between. The CDR3 has 11 residues. From the reads, TCRdb called clonotypes with MiXCR, one entry per CDR3 protein. The data show some 180,000 distinct CDR3 sequences, 15% to 20% seen once. Study findings and constraints: Cumulated frequencies of public TCR beta families served to identify carriers of CMV plus the relevant HLA. It was HLA-C-restricted CMV-specific TCR beta clonotypes that dominated the response ex vivo.

The clonotype originates from a human donor in good health (CMV status not recorded). Some clones in this sample may be carry-over from other donors' samples. The sample comprised PBMCs. V is TRBV2 and J is TRBJ1-4, with D uncertain. CDR3: CASSEFEKLFF. The CDR3 bases are TGTGCCAGCAGTGAATTTGAAAAACTGTTTTTT. Supplemented by reference TRBV2 and TRBJ1-4, the full variable domain reads EPEVTQTPSHQVTQMGQEVILRCVPISNHLYFYWYRQILGQKVEFLVSFYNNEISEKSEIFDDQFSVERPDGSNFTLKIRSTKLEDSAMYFCASSEFEKLFFGSGTQLSVL.